This T cell receptor (beta chain) appears in the sequencing data of a study of CD8+CD57+ T cells in acquired aplastic anemia listed by TCRdb under 2018. Study-level background: A mean of 3.2 ug of DNA, ranging from roughly 0.19 to 30 ug, was extracted from sorted CD4+ and CD8+ cells. CD8+CD57+ expansion was defined as a frequency above the mean frequency observed in healthy subjects. What the authors observed across the whole study: Between patients and healthy controls, no significant difference in CD8+ Simpson's diversity was found (P=0.060). Although roughly 30 CD8+ CDR3 sequences were shared by patients and controls, these sequences appeared highly expressed in patients and within the immunodominant clones of patients.

Points on this clonotype: No antigen is known for it. No per-base quality is available; no much larger clone lies one base away.

Patients chosen for sequencing had shown expansion of CD8+CD57+ cells by flow cytometry. Severe acquired aplastic anemia was diagnosed in all patients according to International Study of Aplastic Anemia and Agranulocytosis and Camitta criteria. Patients had received no therapy at the time of blood sampling. In the study, sorted CD4+ and CD8+ blood T cells from patients with severe aplastic anemia and from healthy subjects underwent deep sequencing of TCR repertoires. In the USA, patient enrollment took place under clinicaltrials.gov protocols 00001620, 01623167, 00001397, 00071045, 00081523 and 00961064. Ficoll-Paque density gradient centrifugation was used to isolate peripheral blood mononuclear cells. Before DNA extraction, CD4+ and CD8+ T cells were sorted with FACS or magnetic beads. V lost 3 bases and J lost 4 bases; the stretch between them is 7 bases long. As encoded in the germline V gene (reference sequence), CDR1 is WNHNN while CDR2 is SYGVQD. The CDR3, cysteine through phenylalanine, is 12 amino acids long. The kept DNA is CDR3 alone, 36 bases in frame from the first base.

Profiling of TCR beta VDJ combinations and CDR3 sequences used genomic DNA as the template. An Illumina HiSeq 2000 was used for TCR repertoire sequencing. Per the original workflow: TRBV/TRBJ rearrangement plots, CDR3 size and DJ length profiles, and Simpson's diversity index were used to evaluate the repertoires. The most abundant DNA sequence in the deep sequencing data was defined as the immunodominant clone. CDR3 amino acid sequences were screened for sharing across subjects and compared with published repertoires and the VDJdb database. TCRdb took the public reads, trimmed them with fastp at Q25, ran MiXCR for clone calling and kept in-frame beta chains. Every distinct CDR3 protein forms one entry, paired with its most common genes and DNA. The V and J calls come from TCRdb's annotation, not from the publication. The sample profile shows a few hundred thousand distinct CDR3 sequences; roughly 53% of them were found once. Together, the top ten hold 20% of the sample.

The sample comprised sorted CD4+, CD8+, or CD8+CD57+ T cells (not recorded which) from PBMCs. The TCR comes from a human donor with aplastic anemia. The chain employs TRBV10-1 and TRBJ2-7; the D gene assignment is ambiguous. The encoded CDR3 is CASSDHTYEQYF. The nucleotides are TGCGCCAGCAGTGACCACACGTACGAGCAGTACTTC.